One sample yielded the 20 T cell receptor beta chains listed below, sequenced in a study of blood T cells in healthy people across ages. PCR was performed a second time for 7 to 11 cycles using a sample-barcoded 5' primer and a J-beta primer mix. TCRdb called the 5' RACE reads again in MiXCR, with one record for every CDR3 protein. Found here are 500,000 to 700,000 distinct CDR3 sequences, approximately 30% of them singletons; the top ten hold 15% to 18%. Sample: blood. Receptor source: a woman of 80 years or more in good health.

The rearrangement uses TRBV5-6 and TRBJ1-2; no clear D. Germline V gene sequence: CDR1 SGHDT, CDR2 YYEEEE. V was shortened by 0 bases and J by 8 bases, with 14 bases between the two germline ends. This CDR3 spans 14 amino acids. The CDR3 region has the DNA TGTGCCAGCAGCTTGGGGGCCGTAGGCGGGGGCTACACCTTC. Amino acid sequence: CASSLGAVGGGYTF. Full variable domain (missing parts from reference TRBV5-6 and TRBJ1-2): DAGVTQSPTHLIKTRGQQVTLRCSPKSGHDTVSWYQQALGQGPQFIFQYYEEEERQRGNFPDRFSGHQFPNYSSELNVNALLLGDSALYLCASSLGAVGGGYTFGSGTRLTVV.

This clonotype was found many times. CDR3 sequence reads: CASSLELADTQYF. CDR3 nucleotides: TGTGCCAGCTCACTGGAGCTTGCAGATACGCAGTATTTT. The rearrangement uses TRBV18 and TRBJ2-3; D is uncertain. In germline, CDR1 is KGHSH, CDR2 LQKENI. V was trimmed by 4 bases and J by 4 bases, leaving 9 bases between them. This CDR3 is built from 13 residues.

This clonotype has more than one count but fewer than ten. A much larger clone differs from this one at a single base, so this may be a read error. The V and J genes are TRBV20-1 and TRBJ2-1, with a tentative D call TRBD1 (6 bases). With the DNA end fitting TRBJ2-7 better, the J assignment may be wrong. The CDR3 has 14 residues. Germline V gene sequence: CDR1 DFQATT, CDR2 SNEGSKA (reference sequence). CDR3 nucleotides: TGCAGTGCTTCGGGCGGCAGGGGAGACAATGAGCAGTACTTC. Translation: CSASGGRGDNEQYF.

This clonotype was seen only a few times. The chain is built from TRBV6-5 and TRBJ1-1; TRBD1 matches 8 bases. The germline V gene encodes CDR1 MNHEY and CDR2 SVGAGI. J gave up 5 bases and V 4 bases, and 3 bases lay outside the gene matches. The CDR3 runs 13 residues. In DNA form, the CDR3 reads TGTGCCAGCAGTTTCGGACAGGGTACTGAAGCTTTCTTT. Its translation is CASSFGQGTEAFF.

This clonotype was seen a handful of times. This rearrangement joins TRBV2 to TRBJ1-1; the D is unclear. Germline CDR1 SNHLY, CDR2 FYNNEI. The CDR3 runs 12 residues. V lost 2 bases and J 3 bases, leaving 4 bases between the germline ends. The CDR3 reads CASSEWDTEAFF. The CDR3 DNA follows: TGTGCCAGCAGTGAATGGGACACTGAAGCTTTCTTT.

In its sample, this clonotype was seen many times. The V and J genes are TRBV9 and TRBJ1-2, with 10 nucleotides matching TRBD1. CDR1 is SGDLS and CDR2 is YYNGEE in the germline V gene. The CDR3 contains 14 residues. V shed 2 bases, J shed 8 bases, and the junction held 6 bases outside the gene matches. The CDR3 sequence is CASSVAGTGAGYTF. CDR3 nucleotides: TGTGCCAGCAGCGTTGCTGGGACAGGGGCAGGCTACACCTTC.

Only a few counts were recorded for this clonotype. A much larger clonotype is one base distant, so this may be a read error. The chain uses TRBV27 and TRBJ2-7, with a tentative D call TRBD2 (7 bases). Germline V lookup: CDR1 MNHEY, CDR2 SMNVEV (reference sequence). The CDR3 has 14 residues. V lost 4 bases and J lost 3, with 13 bases in between. Here the CDR3 reads CASSWGGRGYEQYF. The CDR3 region has the DNA TGTGCCAGCAGTTGGGGGGGGCGAGGCTACGAGCAGTACTTC.

This clonotype appeared a single time. The V call is TRBV20-1, the J call TRBJ1-1; TRBD1 agrees at 7 bases. Germline lookup yields CDR1 DFQATT and CDR2 SNEGSKA (reference sequence). The CDR3 length is 11 residues. The CDR3 spells CQTGKNTEAFF. The CDR3 DNA reads TGCCAGACAGGGAAGAACACTGAAGCTTTCTTT.

This clonotype was recorded many times. V usage is TRBV6-2 or TRBV6-3 and J usage is TRBJ2-7; no firm D call. V was shortened by 2 bases and J by 5 bases, with 7 bases between the two germline ends. The CDR3 length is 12 residues. CDR1 MNHEY and CDR2 SVGEGT come from the germline V gene. The CDR3 DNA is TGTGCCAGCAGTTACCCCTGGAACGAGCAGTACTTC. Its protein is CASSYPWNEQYF.

This clonotype was seen ten or more times. V usage is TRBV20-1 and J usage is TRBJ2-2; a possible D gene is TRBD2 (6 bases). Trimming stripped 6 bases from V and 7 bases from J, with 24 bases between. The CDR3 totals 16 residues. CDR1 is DFQATT, CDR2 SNEGSKA, per germline (reference sequence). The CDR3 region has the DNA TGCAGTGCCCCCGACTCGCGGGGCCTCGGGGGCGGGGAGCTGTTTTTT. It is translated as CSAPDSRGLGGGELFF.

Of note for this clonotype: Possible read error: a much larger clone is one base away. This chain uses TRBV6-1 with TRBJ2-1; 8 nucleotides align to TRBD2. V dropped 7 bases and J dropped 2; count of bases not matched to a gene: 16. This CDR3 spans 18 amino acids. The germline CDR1 and CDR2 sequences are MNHNS and SASEGT. CDR3: CASIGRLSGGGTYNEQFF. For the CDR3, the DNA is TGTGCCAGCATAGGGAGGTTGTCCGGCGGGGGGACCTACAATGAGCAGTTCTTC.

The gene calls are TRBV20-1 and TRBJ2-5; D is perhaps TRBD1 or TRBD2 (5 bases each). The DNA matches TRBJ2-7 better at its end, which makes the J call doubtful. The germline CDR1 and CDR2 sequences are DFQATT and SNEGSKA (reference sequence). This CDR3 is 11 amino acids long. The CDR3 DNA reads as TGCAGTGCTCTGTGGGGGTACGAGCAGTACTTC. Its translation is CSALWGYEQYF.

J is TRBJ2-2 and V is TRBV6-2 or TRBV6-3; perhaps TRBD2 as D (6 bases). The CDR3 sequence is 13 residues long. V was clipped by 7 bases and J by 5 bases, with 11 bases between them. The germline V gene encodes CDR1 MNHEY and CDR2 SVGEGT. Here the CDR3 reads CASKGGRTGELFF. CDR3 in DNA: TGTGCCAGCAAAGGAGGGCGGACCGGGGAGCTGTTTTTT.

This clonotype was observed at least ten times. V and J are TRBV6-6 and TRBJ2-1; D may be TRBD2 (5 bases). Per the germline V gene, CDR1 is MNHNY and CDR2 is SVGAGI (reference sequence). There are 11 residues in the CDR3. Between the trimmed V and J ends, which lost 4 bases and 7 bases, there was a span of 5 bases. CDR3 in DNA: TGTGCCAGCAGTTGGGAGAATGAGCAGTTCTTC. Protein sequence: CASSWENEQFF.

At least ten counts were recorded for this clonotype. The chain has TRBV20-1 and TRBJ2-5; D uncertain. Germline lookup yields CDR1 DFQATT and CDR2 SNEGSKA (reference sequence). The V end lost 4 bases, the J end lost 1 base, and 10 bases lay between the germline ends. CDR3 length: 13 residues. The CDR3 region is CSAMPAPQETQYF. The CDR3 bases are TGCAGTGCTATGCCAGCCCCCCAAGAGACCCAGTACTTC.

This clonotype was counted ten times or more. This clone may be a read error of a much larger clone one base away. The J gene is TRBJ2-7, the V gene TRBV7-2; no reliable D call. V was shortened by 3 bases and J by 7 bases, with 7 bases between the two germline ends. CDR1 is SGHTA, CDR2 FQGNSA, per germline. There are 11 residues in the CDR3. The CDR3 sequence is CASSFYNEQYF. The CDR3 region has the DNA TGTGCCAGCAGCTTCTACAATGAGCAGTACTTC. The whole variable domain, remainder taken from reference TRBV7-2 and TRBJ2-7, is GAGVSQSPSNKVTEKGKDVELRCDPISGHTALYWYRQSLGQGLEFLIYFQGNSAPDKSGLPSDRFSAERTGGSVSTLTIQRTQQEDSAVYLCASSFYNEQYFGPGTRLTVT.

On this clonotype: It may be a read error: a sequence one base away is much more abundant. This chain uses TRBV6-5 with TRBJ2-1, with TRBD2 as a possible D gene (7 bases). Germline V gives CDR1 MNHEY, CDR2 SVGAGI. CDR3 length equals 15 residues. The CDR3 DNA reads as TGTGCCTGCAGTTACTCTCGGGGGGCAAGACATGAGCAGTTCTTC. Its protein is CACSYSRGARHEQFF.

This clonotype was observed at least ten times. The chain employs TRBV5-1 and TRBJ2-1, with TRBD2 matching over 11 bases. Germline-derived CDR1 and CDR2 are SGHRS and YFSETQ. Losses at the gene ends were 2 bases for V and 8 bases for J; bases not matched to a gene: 12. The CDR3 contains 17 residues. This CDR3 is CASSFLAGGGTLYEQFF. CDR3 in DNA: TGCGCCAGCAGCTTCCTAGCGGGGGGCGGGACTCTGTATGAGCAGTTCTTC.

In its sample, this clonotype was seen once. The chain joins TRBV20-1 to TRBJ2-3; D ambiguous. CDR3 length: 15 residues. The V gene lost 0 bases and the J gene lost 0 bases, with 10 bases spanning the gap. CDR1 is DFQATT and CDR2 is SNEGSKA in the germline V gene (reference sequence). The CDR3 sequence is CSARDLTQSTDTQYF. The CDR3 DNA is TGCAGTGCTAGAGATCTCACTCAGAGCACAGATACGCAGTATTTT.

Remarks on this clonotype: This may come from a read error, since a much larger clone is one base off. The V gene is TRBV28, the J gene TRBJ2-4; the D is unclear. The CDR3 loop spans 12 amino acids. Germline CDR1 and CDR2: MDHEN and SYDVKM. CDR3 residues: CAGSLNSYIQYF. The CDR3, as DNA: TGTGCCGGCAGTTTAAACAGCTACATTCAGTACTTC.